Sequencing of this TCR beta chain was carried out in a study of cytomegalovirus exposure and HLA in healthy donors. The CDR3 has 13 residues. V was clipped by 8 bases and J by 2 bases; unmatched bases: 3. Germline loops: CDR1 KGHSH, CDR2 LQKENI. With 60 Vbeta and 13 Jbeta primers, the PCR was carried out. The method was immunoSEQ multiplex PCR; TCRdb's version includes in-frame clones alone and lacks a portion of them. This table holds just over 150,000 clones, less than 90% found once. This clonotype was obtained from a male donor in good health and CMV-seropositive. Sequencing used PBMCs. The chain recombines TRBV18 with TRBJ2-7, with 10 bases identical to TRBD1. As DNA, the CDR3 is TGTGCCAGCGCAGGACAGGGGGCCTACGAGCAGTACTTC. As protein: CASAGQGAYEQYF.